This T cell receptor beta chain is drawn from a study of CXCR3-negative and CXCR3-positive naive CD8 T cells. The CDR3 sequence is 14 residues long. Germline-derived CDR1 and CDR2 are LNHDA and SQIVND (reference sequence). Findings and caveats of the study: Naive cells used TRBV-TRBJ genes in much the same way whether CXCR3-negative or CXCR3-positive; memory cells did not. Naive subsets did not differ in surface CD5, and the authors estimated TCR strength using properties of the TRB CDR3. When CXCR3-positive naive cells were set against CXCR3-negative naive cells, the former had more hydrophobic TRB CDR3s.

UMI-labeled 5' RACE TRB cDNA libraries were prepared from the cells. TCRdb re-analyzed the 5' RACE reads; it lists each CDR3 protein once, without DNA. The ten top clones account for under 2.5%, within a sample of about 3,400 distinct CDR3 sequences. As for this clonotype: Its specificity is not known.

The rearrangement links TRBV19 to TRBJ1-5; the TRBD1 assignment by TCRdb is unverifiable without DNA. The TCR sequence derives from a human donor in good health. Some clones in this sample may be carry-over from other donors' samples. The sample consisted of naive CXCR3- CD8+ T cells from blood. As for subset: CD45RO-CCR7+CD27+CD95- naive CD8+ T cells lacking CXCR3 (TNR3-). CDR3 sequence reads: CASSRRGGNQPQHF.